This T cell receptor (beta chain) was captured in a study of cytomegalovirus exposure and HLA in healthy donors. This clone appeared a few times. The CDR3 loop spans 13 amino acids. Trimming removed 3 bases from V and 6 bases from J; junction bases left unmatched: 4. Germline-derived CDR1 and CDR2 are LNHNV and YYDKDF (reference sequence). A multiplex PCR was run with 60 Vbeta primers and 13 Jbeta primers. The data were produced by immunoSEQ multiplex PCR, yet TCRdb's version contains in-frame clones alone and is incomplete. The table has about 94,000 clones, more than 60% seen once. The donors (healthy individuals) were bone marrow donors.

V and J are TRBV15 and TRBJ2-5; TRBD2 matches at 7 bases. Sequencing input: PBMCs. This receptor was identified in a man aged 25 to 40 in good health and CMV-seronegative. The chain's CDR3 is CATSSGGRKTQYF. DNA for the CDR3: TGTGCCACCAGCAGCGGGGGGAGGAAGACCCAGTACTTC. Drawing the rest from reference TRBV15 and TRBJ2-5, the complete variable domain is DAMVIQNPRYQVTQFGKPVTLSCSQTLNHNVMYWYQQKSSQAPKLLFHYYDKDFNNEADTPDNFQSRRPNTSFCFLDIRSPGLGDTAMYLCATSSGGRKTQYFGPGTRLLVL.